These 30 T cell receptor beta chains originate from one sample sequenced in a study of PD-1 blockade in mismatch repair-deficient tumors. Here immunoSEQ multiplex PCR was the method, and the copy in TCRdb shows in-frame clones only, minus some. The repertoire has approximately 120,000 clones, around 86% of them found once; the top ten carry roughly 14%. The source was peripheral blood, collected 44 weeks after starting pembrolizumab. These receptors all stem from an adult with mismatch repair-deficient cancer.

The chain employs TRBV9 and TRBJ2-1, with 8 bases lining up with TRBD2. Germline-derived CDR1 and CDR2 are SGDLS and YYNGEE. V lost 2 bases, J lost 4 bases, and 5 bases stayed unmatched. The CDR3 length is 15 residues. Here the CDR3 DNA reads TGTGCCAGCAGCGTCAGCGGGAGTACGTACAATGAGCAGTTCTTC. This sequence encodes CASSVSGSTYNEQFF.

The chain links TRBV7-3 to TRBJ2-2; perhaps D is TRBD1 or TRBD2 (5 bases each). The germline V gene encodes CDR1 SGHTA and CDR2 FQGTGA. Trimming shortened V by 5 bases and J by 0 bases, and 13 bases separated the two germline ends. This CDR3 has 16 residues. The CDR3 reads CASSQRGGPNTGELFF. DNA of the CDR3: TGTGCCAGCAGCCAAAGGGGCGGGCCGAACACCGGGGAGCTGTTTTTT.

This clone showed up just once. The chain uses TRBV19 and TRBJ2-2; perhaps TRBD1 as D (6 bases). The length of the CDR3 is 15 residues. The V and J ends lost 6 bases and 6 bases respectively, with 17 bases between them. CDR1 LNHDA and CDR2 SQIVND come from the germline V gene (reference sequence). Written as DNA, the CDR3 is TGTGCCAGTAGCACTAGAGCAGGGGCGTCCGGGGAGCTGTTTTTT. This sequence encodes CASSTRAGASGELFF.

This clone has only one observation. DNA of the CDR3: TGTGCCAGCAGCTTAGGTCTGAAAATAGCGGGGTCCTACAATGAGCAGTTCTTC. It codes for CASSLGLKIAGSYNEQFF. The chain couples TRBV7-9 to TRBJ2-1; 8 bases match TRBD2. V was clipped by 1 base and J by 1 base; unmatched bases: 9. This CDR3 is 18 amino acids long. Germline V gene lookup returns CDR1 SEHNR and CDR2 FQNEAQ (reference sequence).

The gene calls are TRBV6-1 and TRBJ1-4; D is unresolved. Germline-derived CDR1 and CDR2 are MNHNS and SASEGT. CDR3 length: 13 residues. V was pared by 2 bases and J by 5 bases, with 6 bases between. This CDR3 reads CASSESGNEKLFF. The DNA of the CDR3 is TGTGCCAGCAGTGAAAGCGGAAATGAAAAACTGTTTTTT.

This rearrangement joins TRBV2 to TRBJ1-1; 7 nucleotides match TRBD1. This CDR3 is 14 amino acids long. Trimming took 4 bases from V and 4 from J; bases not matched to a gene: 6. Germline-derived CDR1 and CDR2 are SNHLY and FYNNEI. In DNA form, the CDR3 reads TGTGCCAGCAGTGCGGCAGGGGGGGTCACTGAAGCTTTCTTT. This gives the protein CASSAAGGVTEAFF. The entire variable domain, with the rest obtained from reference TRBV2 and TRBJ1-1, is as follows: EPEVTQTPSHQVTQMGQEVILRCVPISNHLYFYWYRQILGQKVEFLVSFYNNEISEKSEIFDDQFSVERPDGSNFTLKIRSTKLEDSAMYFCASSAAGGVTEAFFGQGTRLTVV.

This clone was seen just once. The chain is built from TRBV19 and TRBJ1-1; D is unresolved. The V and J ends lost 5 bases and 1 base respectively, with 17 bases between them. This CDR3 is 16 amino acids long. The V gene's germline CDR1 is LNHDA and CDR2 SQIVND (reference sequence). The CDR3 spells CASSSSQINPNTEAFF. The CDR3 DNA is TGTGCCAGTAGTTCTTCCCAAATCAATCCGAACACTGAAGCTTTCTTT. Combining the CDR3 with reference TRBV19 and TRBJ1-1 gives the whole variable domain DGGITQSPKYLFRKEGQNVTLSCEQNLNHDAMYWYRQDPGQGLRLIYYSQIVNDFQKGDIAEGYSVSREKKESFPLTVTSAQKNPTAFYLCASSSSQINPNTEAFFGQGTRLTVV.

In this sample, this clone turned up a few times. The chain joins TRBV5-5 to TRBJ2-7, with TRBD1 matching 11 bases. Germline CDR1 is SGHKS and CDR2 is YYEKEE (reference sequence). The CDR3 length is 14 residues. The trim removed 3 bases at V and 2 bases at J, leaving 1 base unmatched. The CDR3 DNA sequence: TGTGCCAGCAGCTCGGACAGGGGGCCCTACGAGCAGTACTTC. Its translation: CASSSDRGPYEQYF.

V is TRBV7-9 and J is TRBJ2-7, with D hard to call. This CDR3 has 14 amino acids. The germline CDR1 and CDR2 sequences are SEHNR and FQNEAQ (reference sequence). With 5 bases removed from V and 5 bases from J, the gap between germline ends came to 16 bases. CDR3 region: CASSPSLGRDEQYF. The CDR3 nucleotides read TGTGCCAGCAGCCCCTCCTTAGGTCGGGACGAGCAGTACTTC.

The chain is built from TRBV6-6 and TRBJ1-4, with 9 nucleotides matching TRBD1. The CDR3 consists of 15 residues. Germline CDR1 MNHNY, CDR2 SVGAGI (reference sequence). The V segment lost 6 bases and the J segment 4 bases; nucleotides outside the gene matches: 6. The DNA for the CDR3 is TGTGCCAGCAGACCCGGGACAGGGTTTAATGAAAAACTGTTTTTT. Encoded protein: CASRPGTGFNEKLFF.

The chain joins TRBV5-4 to TRBJ2-5, with D maybe TRBD1 (5 bases). Germline V gene lookup returns CDR1 SGHNT and CDR2 YYREEE (reference sequence). The V end was cut by 4 bases, the J end by 1 base, with 11 bases between. The CDR3 is 14 residues long. The CDR3 region is CASSHTTAQETQYF. CDR3 nucleotides: TGTGCCAGCAGCCACACGACAGCCCAAGAGACCCAGTACTTC.

This chain joins TRBV19 and TRBJ2-3, with D unresolved. Trimming pared 1 base from V and 4 bases from J, leaving 6 bases between. This CDR3 is built from 13 residues. CDR1 and CDR2 (germline): LNHDA, SQIVND (reference sequence). The CDR3 loop reads CASSIVRADTQYF. CDR3 sequence (DNA): TGTGCCAGTAGTATAGTTAGGGCAGATACGCAGTATTTT.

The chain couples TRBV30 to TRBJ2-6; 12 positions agree with TRBD1. Germline trimming cut 3 bases from V and 2 bases from J; bases unmatched to any gene: 11. The CDR3 loop spans 19 amino acids. Germline V lookup: CDR1 GTSNPN, CDR2 SVGIG (reference sequence). The CDR3 is CAWRGRTGDRGPGANVLTF. The CDR3 DNA reads as TGTGCCTGGAGAGGGAGGACCGGGGACAGGGGGCCTGGGGCCAACGTCCTGACTTTC.

CDR3 sequence: CASSTGGGEKLFF. The CDR3 DNA sequence: TGTGCCAGCTCGACCGGGGGAGGTGAAAAACTGTTTTTT. This chain uses TRBV18 with TRBJ1-4; perhaps TRBD1 as D (5 bases). Germline V gene lookup returns CDR1 KGHSH and CDR2 LQKENI. Trimming removed 6 bases from V and 7 bases from J, with 12 bases in between. The CDR3 totals 13 residues. The whole variable domain, filled in from reference TRBV18 and TRBJ1-4, reads NAGVMQNPRHLVRRRGQEARLRCSPMKGHSHVYWYRQLPEEGLKFMVYLQKENIIDESGMPKERFSAEFPKEGPSILRIQQVVRGDSAAYFCASSTGGGEKLFFGSGTQLSVL.

The V call is TRBV5-4, the J call TRBJ2-7; TRBD2 matches at 9 bases. The trim removed 4 bases at V and 6 bases at J, leaving 8 bases unmatched. CDR1 is SGHNT and CDR2 is YYREEE in the germline V gene (reference sequence). CDR3 length equals 14 residues. As DNA, the CDR3 is TGTGCCAGCAGCACCGGAGCGGGAGGTCTCGAGCAGTACTTC. Protein sequence: CASSTGAGGLEQYF.

The J gene is TRBJ2-6, the V gene TRBV19; D remains ambiguous. This CDR3 spans 16 amino acids. Germline lookup yields CDR1 LNHDA and CDR2 SQIVND (reference sequence). Trimming took off 1 base at V and 2 bases at J, with 9 bases between the two ends. Here the CDR3 DNA reads TGTGCCAGTAGTATAGGGGGTGGCCCTGGGGCCAACGTCCTGACTTTC. Residues: CASSIGGGPGANVLTF.

The chain recombines TRBV19 with TRBJ1-1; 8 bases align to TRBD1. The germline V gene has CDR1 LNHDA and CDR2 SQIVND (reference sequence). The V segment lost 6 bases and the J segment 7 bases; nucleotides outside the gene matches: 22. The CDR3 runs to 18 residues. The DNA for the CDR3 is TGTGCCAGTAGGGACCGGGTCGGAGACAGGGGCCGTCGATTTGAAGCTTTCTTT. Residues: CASRDRVGDRGRRFEAFF.

V and J are TRBV27 and TRBJ2-1; TRBD1 or TRBD2 may be the D gene (5 bases each). CDR3 length: 12 residues. Germline CDR1 and CDR2: MNHEY and SMNVEV (reference sequence). V dropped 2 bases and J dropped 9 bases, with 8 bases sitting between them. The DNA of the CDR3 is TGTGCCAGCAGTTTAGGGGGTTTTGAGCAGTTCTTC. This sequence encodes CASSLGGFEQFF.

This clone was detected once. This rearrangement joins TRBV29-1 to TRBJ2-1; D may correspond to TRBD1 or TRBD2 (5 bases each). This CDR3 has 12 residues. Deletions cut 4 bases from V and 7 bases from J, with 11 bases between. Germline assignment: CDR1 SQVTM and CDR2 ANQGSEA. The CDR3: CSVGDPGNEQFF. In DNA form, the CDR3 reads TGCAGCGTTGGGGACCCGGGGAATGAGCAGTTCTTC.

This sequence joins TRBV10-2 and TRBJ2-1; D remains ambiguous. This CDR3 comprises 14 residues. The germline gives CDR1 WSHSY, CDR2 SAAADI. V lost 8 bases, J lost 0 bases, and 11 bases lay in between. CDR3 loop: CASGRSRSYNEQFF. The CDR3 nucleotides read TGCGCCAGCGGCAGATCCCGCTCCTACAATGAGCAGTTCTTC.

The V call is TRBV5-1, the J call TRBJ1-3; 8 bases agree with TRBD1. There are 18 residues in the CDR3. The V segment lost 1 base and the J segment 0 bases; nucleotides outside the gene matches: 9. Germline V gene data show CDR1 as SGHRS and CDR2 as YFSETQ. Written as DNA, the CDR3 is TGCGCCAGCAGCTTGATAGCCGGGACAGGCTCCTCTGGAAACACCATATATTTT. Translating gives CASSLIAGTGSSGNTIYF.

This clone was picked up a small number of times. The chain recombines TRBV4-1 with TRBJ1-5; weak D call: TRBD1 (5 bases). CDR1 MGHRA and CDR2 YSYEKL come from the germline V gene. V dropped 0 bases and J dropped 7 bases, with 13 bases sitting between them. The CDR3 totals 15 residues. CDR3 amino acids: CASSQEVMGQQPQHF. The DNA of the CDR3 is TGCGCCAGCAGCCAAGAAGTGATGGGGCAACAGCCCCAGCATTTT.

The V gene is TRBV5-1, the J gene TRBJ1-2; D unresolved. CDR1 and CDR2 (germline): SGHRS, YFSETQ. Trimming shortened V by 4 bases and J by 2 bases, and 15 bases separated the two germline ends. This CDR3 comprises 15 residues. The CDR3 DNA reads TGCGCCAGCAGCGCGTTGACTGGGCTAAACTATGGCTACACCTTC. Translation: CASSALTGLNYGYTF.

To note about this clone: This CDR3 is also generated by other DNA sequences in the sample. The CDR3 loop is CASSLGPGTYEQYF. The CDR3 nucleotides read TGTGCCAGCAGCTTAGGTCCGGGGACCTACGAGCAGTACTTC. The V and J genes are TRBV7-2 and TRBJ2-7, with D maybe TRBD2 (5 bases). This CDR3 is built from 14 residues. The germline gives CDR1 SGHTA, CDR2 FQGNSA. V shed 1 base and J shed 2 bases, with 9 bases lying between them. The whole variable domain, filled in from reference TRBV7-2 and TRBJ2-7, reads GAGVSQSPSNKVTEKGKDVELRCDPISGHTALYWYRQSLGQGLEFLIYFQGNSAPDKSGLPSDRFSAERTGGSVSTLTIQRTQQEDSAVYLCASSLGPGTYEQYFGPGTRLTVT.

The chain carries TRBV19 and TRBJ1-2; D remains ambiguous. Trimming shortened V by 2 bases and J by 6 bases, and 4 bases separated the two germline ends. Germline CDR1 reads LNHDA; CDR2 reads SQIVND (reference sequence). This CDR3 has 11 amino acids. CDR3 sequence (DNA): TGTGCCAGTAGTATACAGGATGGCTACACCTTC. Translation gives CASSIQDGYTF.

This chain joins TRBV28 and TRBJ1-2, with D maybe TRBD1 (6 bases). CDR1 is MDHEN and CDR2 is SYDVKM in the germline V gene. The CDR3 runs 15 residues. Trimming took off 6 bases at V and 6 bases at J, with 20 bases between the two ends. The CDR3 sequence is CASRPSTGFHNGYTF. The CDR3 nucleotides read TGTGCCAGCAGGCCTAGTACAGGGTTTCATAATGGCTACACCTTC.

This clone was picked up a small number of times. The J gene is TRBJ2-7, the V gene TRBV6-5, with 7 bases identical to TRBD1. Germline V gives CDR1 MNHEY, CDR2 SVGAGI. The CDR3 totals 13 residues. Trimming took 5 bases from V and 5 from J; bases not matched to a gene: 6. The CDR3 DNA is TGTGCCAGCAGTAGAGACAGGGAAGACGAGCAGTACTTC. Translating gives CASSRDREDEQYF.

Note on this clone: The same CDR3 is also encoded by other DNA sequences in this sample. J is TRBJ2-5 and V is TRBV5-1; weak D call: TRBD2 (5 bases). The CDR3 has 16 amino acids. Germline V gene sequence: CDR1 SGHRS, CDR2 YFSETQ. V lost 0 bases and J 2 bases, leaving 14 bases between the germline ends. In DNA, the CDR3 is TGCGCCAGCAGCTTGGCGGGCGGTGGAGGACAAGAGACCCAGTACTTC. Amino acid sequence: CASSLAGGGGQETQYF. Complete variable domain (other parts from reference TRBV5-1 and TRBJ2-5): KAGVTQTPRYLIKTRGQQVTLSCSPISGHRSVSWYQQTPGQGLQFLFEYFSETQRNKGNFPGRFSGRQFSNSRSEMNVSTLELGDSALYLCASSLAGGGGQETQYFGPGTRLLVL.

The CDR3 loop reads CASSPVPGQRYTEAFF. CDR3 DNA: TGTGCCAGCTCACCAGTCCCGGGACAGCGATACACTGAAGCTTTCTTT. The chain links TRBV18 to TRBJ1-1, with 7 bases matching TRBD1. CDR1 KGHSH and CDR2 LQKENI come from the germline V gene. The CDR3 runs to 16 residues. With 2 bases clipped from V and 3 bases from J, the junction kept 9 bases outside the gene matches.

The V and J genes are TRBV6-7 and TRBJ2-3; unclear D gene. TRBV6-7 is an ORF, and what it does is uncertain. The CDR3 has 15 amino acids. V shed 4 bases and J shed 6 bases, with 17 bases lying between them. In nucleotides, the CDR3 is TGTGCCAGCAGTTCTCGAGAGATACGTGTTGATACGCAGTATTTT. This codes for CASSSREIRVDTQYF.